The 9 T cell receptor beta chains listed next were all sequenced from one sample in a study of blood T cells in healthy people across ages (dated by TCRdb to about 2015). The library was generated by 5' RACE. For sequencing, an Illumina HiSeq 2500 was employed. A second PCR of about 7 to 12 cycles was run with a J-beta primer mix and a sample-barcoded 5' primer. The public reads were run again by TCRdb, first through fastp at Q25 and then through MiXCR, and only productive beta chains were kept. All rows with the same CDR3 protein become a single entry with the most common DNA and genes. In all, the sample holds around 1.7 million distinct CDR3 sequences, and under 30% of those were seen once. The ten top clones hold 7.7% of the sample. What was sequenced was blood. The origin of the receptors is a woman in her twenties or thirties in good health.

A few counts support this clonotype. The rearrangement links TRBV20-1 to TRBJ2-7; TRBD1 aligns across 8 bases. Trimming took 5 bases from V and 4 from J; bases not matched to a gene: 16. CDR1 and CDR2 from the germline V gene are DFQATT and SNEGSKA (reference sequence). This CDR3 comprises 16 residues. CDR3 residues: CSARPGTGAATYEQYF. The CDR3 DNA reads TGCAGTGCTCGTCCCGGGACAGGAGCAGCGACATACGAGCAGTACTTC.

This clonotype came up a few times. This chain uses TRBV20-1 with TRBJ1-3; D is ambiguous. The CDR3 is made up of 15 amino acids. Trimming cost V 0 bases and J 4 bases, with 13 bases left between them. CDR1 and CDR2 from the germline V gene are DFQATT and SNEGSKA (reference sequence). As DNA, the CDR3 is TGCAGTGCTAGAGATCACAGCGCAGTCGGAAACACCATATATTTT. Its protein product is CSARDHSAVGNTIYF.

This clonotype was picked up a small number of times. The J gene is TRBJ2-1, the V gene TRBV7-9, with D perhaps TRBD1 or TRBD2 (5 bases each). The CDR3 has 12 residues. Germline loops: CDR1 SEHNR, CDR2 FQNEAQ (reference sequence). The V gene lost 6 bases and the J gene lost 15 bases, with 18 bases spanning the gap. The CDR3 coding sequence is TGTGCCAGCAGTTCAGGGACCTCCCGCGGGTTCTTC. Translated, it gives CASSSGTSRGFF.

The chain combines TRBV4-3 with TRBJ1-2; no firm D call. Germline CDR1 and CDR2: LGHNA and YSLEER. The CDR3 is made up of 14 amino acids. Trimming took off 0 bases at V and 8 bases at J, with 13 bases between the two ends. The CDR3 sequence is CASSQEASGWGYTF. Written as DNA, the CDR3 is TGCGCCAGCAGCCAAGAGGCCAGTGGTTGGGGCTACACCTTC.

There are a few counts of this clonotype. The chain links TRBV20-1 to TRBJ2-3, with D possibly matching TRBD2 (6 bases). Germline V gene sequence: CDR1 DFQATT, CDR2 SNEGSKA (reference sequence). The germline V and J ends were trimmed by 0 bases and 5 bases, with 21 bases remaining between them. The length of the CDR3 is 17 residues. CDR3 sequence: CSAREGLGRGRGDTQYF. Written as DNA, the CDR3 is TGCAGTGCTAGAGAGGGGTTAGGCCGGGGGAGAGGAGATACGCAGTATTTT.

This clonotype appeared a few times. The J gene is TRBJ2-1, the V gene TRBV7-9; either TRBD1 or TRBD2 may fit D (5 bases each). Between the trimmed V and J ends, which lost 8 bases and 6 bases, there was a span of 11 bases. Germline V gene data show CDR1 as SEHNR and CDR2 as FQNEAQ (reference sequence). The CDR3 spans 12 residues. CDR3 DNA: TGTGCCAGCTCCACTGGGACCAATGAGCAGTTCTTC. This gives the protein CASSTGTNEQFF.

Only a few counts were recorded for this clonotype. The rearrangement links TRBV29-1 to TRBJ1-4; D remains ambiguous. The germline V and J ends were trimmed by 4 bases and 0 bases, with 6 bases remaining between them. Germline values: CDR1 SQVTM, CDR2 ANQGSEA. This CDR3 is 13 amino acids long. The CDR3 sequence is CSVVRATNEKLFF. The CDR3 coding sequence is TGCAGCGTTGTGAGGGCAACTAATGAAAAACTGTTTTTT.

Here the CDR3 reads CASSSSQGRETQYF. Here the CDR3 DNA reads TGTGCCAGCAGTTCCTCACAGGGCAGAGAGACCCAGTACTTC. V usage is TRBV12-3 or TRBV12-4 and J usage is TRBJ2-5, with D possibly matching TRBD1 (6 bases). Trimming shortened V by 4 bases and J by 4 bases, and 13 bases separated the two germline ends. The CDR3 has 14 amino acids.

Worth noting for this clonotype: A clone one base away is much larger, so this may be a read error. CDR3 sequence (DNA): TGCACCAGCGGGGGGTCCGGGACTCGTCGAAACACAGATACGCAGTATTTT. Amino acid sequence: CTSGGSGTRRNTDTQYF. The chain is built from TRBV5-1 and TRBJ2-3, with 9 bases fitting TRBD2. CDR1 is SGHRS and CDR2 is YFSETQ in the germline V gene. CDR3 length equals 17 residues.